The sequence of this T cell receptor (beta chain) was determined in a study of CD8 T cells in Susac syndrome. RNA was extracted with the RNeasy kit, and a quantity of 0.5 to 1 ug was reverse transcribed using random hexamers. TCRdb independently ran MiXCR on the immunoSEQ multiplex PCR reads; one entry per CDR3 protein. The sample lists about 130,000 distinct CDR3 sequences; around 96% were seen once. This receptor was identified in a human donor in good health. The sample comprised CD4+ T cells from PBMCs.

The CDR3 protein is CASSPGRKNTGELFF. CDR3 DNA: TGTGCCAGCAGCCCGGGACGGAAGAACACCGGGGAGCTGTTTTTT. This chain joins TRBV12-3 or TRBV12-4 and TRBJ2-2; D might be TRBD1 or TRBD2, each matching 5 bases. This CDR3 is built from 15 residues. V lost 6 bases and J 1 base, leaving 12 bases between the germline ends.